A selection of T cell receptor beta chains follows, all from one sample in a study of shared clonotypes between healthy human individuals. The assay was immunoSEQ multiplex PCR, and TCRdb's table has in-frame clones only and misses some. The sample lists 2 million to 2.5 million clones; around 95% were seen once. Sequencing was performed on naive CD4+ T cells sorted from blood. All receptors come from a man younger than 30 in good health. CDR3s include the opening cysteine and the closing phenylalanine or tryptophan. A D gene is named only where the DNA matches it firmly. Only part of the rows carry a size: once, few, many, or a class if the clone is expanded.

clone size	V gene	J gene	D gene	CDR3 protein	CDR3 DNA
.	TRBV2	TRBJ2-5	.	CASSAGVQETQYF	TGTGCCAGCAGCGCAGGGGTACAAGAGACCCAGTACTTC
.	TRBV5-1	TRBJ2-3	.	CASSLEGGSSTDTQYF	TGCGCCAGCAGCTTGGAAGGCGGCTCTAGCACAGATACGCAGTATTTT
.	TRBV6-1	TRBJ2-6	.	CASSERGRGTGANVLTF	TGTGCCAGCAGTGAACGCGGCAGGGGTACTGGGGCCAACGTCCTGACTTTC
.	TRBV19	TRBJ1-2	.	CASTGGLANYGYTF	TGTGCCAGTACTGGGGGGCTGGCTAACTATGGCTACACCTTC
.	TRBV14	TRBJ2-7	.	CASSQGGGSFGEQYF	TGTGCCAGCAGCCAAGGCGGAGGGAGCTTTGGTGAGCAGTACTTC
.	TRBV5-1	TRBJ2-4	TRBD2	CASSLAEAGVPEVKNIQYF	TGCGCCAGCAGCTTGGCGGAAGCGGGGGTACCGGAAGTCAAAAACATTCAGTACTTC
.	TRBV28	TRBJ2-7	TRBD1	CASSGPGTGKYEQYF	TGTGCCAGCAGTGGCCCAGGGACAGGGAAGTACGAGCAGTACTTC
.	TRBV11-1	TRBJ2-7	TRBD1	CASSLAGQGNEQYF	TGTGCCAGCAGCTTAGCAGGACAGGGAAACGAGCAGTACTTC
.	TRBV29-1	TRBJ1-6	.	CSVAFGQGRNSPLHF	TGCAGCGTTGCCTTCGGTCAGGGGAGAAATTCACCCCTCCACTTT
.	TRBV5-4	TRBJ1-6	TRBD1	CASSSENPGQVNSPLHF	TGTGCCAGCAGTTCCGAAAACCCGGGACAGGTTAATTCACCCCTCCACTTT
.	TRBV28	TRBJ2-7	.	CASTSRVYEQYF	TGTGCCAGCACGAGCAGGGTGTACGAGCAGTACTTC
.	TRBV6-1	TRBJ2-7	.	CASIFSRTSYEQYF	TGTGCCAGCATTTTCAGTAGGACCTCCTACGAGCAGTACTTC
.	TRBV2	TRBJ1-2	.	CASRKDSYYGYTF	TGTGCCAGCAGGAAGGACAGCTACTATGGCTACACCTTC
.	TRBV19	TRBJ1-5	TRBD1	CASSIATGGGQPQHF	TGTGCCAGTAGTATAGCAACAGGGGGAGGTCAGCCCCAGCATTTT
.	TRBV28	TRBJ2-3	TRBD1	CASRQTGSMDTQYF	TGTGCCAGCCGACAGACAGGGTCCATGGATACGCAGTATTTT
.	TRBV2	TRBJ2-5	TRBD1	CASILDRGRGETQYF	TGTGCCAGCATCCTTGACAGGGGGCGCGGTGAGACCCAGTACTTC
.	TRBV19	TRBJ1-6	.	CASSIVPRSFNSPLHF	TGTGCCAGTAGTATTGTGCCGAGAAGCTTTAATTCACCCCTCCACTTT
.	TRBV7-2	TRBJ2-1	.	CASSPVLGIRANEQFF	TGTGCCAGCAGCCCTGTCCTGGGGATTCGGGCCAATGAGCAGTTCTTC
.	TRBV4-3	TRBJ2-1	TRBD2	CASSQTLAGAHNEQFF	TGCGCCAGCAGCCAGACCTTAGCGGGAGCCCACAATGAGCAGTTCTTC
.	TRBV29-1	TRBJ2-3	.	CSVGMGVPTDTQYF	TGCAGCGTGGGGATGGGGGTTCCCACAGATACGCAGTATTTT
.	TRBV5-5	TRBJ1-2	TRBD1	CASSPGQHYGYTF	TGTGCCAGCAGCCCGGGACAGCACTATGGCTACACCTTC
.	TRBV7-9	TRBJ2-5	.	CASSSRWGAVGQETQYF	TGTGCCAGCAGCTCCCGGTGGGGGGCGGTGGGCCAAGAGACCCAGTACTTC
.	TRBV5-4	TRBJ2-7	TRBD2	CASSLGVSSGSKSYEQYF	TGTGCCAGCAGCTTGGGTGTTTCTAGCGGGAGTAAGTCCTACGAGCAGTACTTC
.	TRBV4-3	TRBJ1-1	TRBD1	CASSHTGTEAAFF	TGCGCCAGCAGCCATACCGGGACAGAGGCAGCTTTCTTT
.	TRBV4-1	TRBJ1-5	.	CASSQEGGKGNQPQHF	TGCGCCAGCAGCCAAGAAGGAGGGAAAGGCAATCAGCCCCAGCATTTT
.	TRBV5-6	TRBJ2-3	TRBD2	CASSATGGKGDTQYF	TGTGCCAGCAGCGCGACGGGGGGGAAAGGCGATACGCAGTATTTT
.	TRBV5-1	TRBJ2-7	TRBD2	CASSPGGANYEQYF	TGCGCCAGCAGCCCGGGAGGTGCGAACTACGAGCAGTACTTC
once	TRBV6-5	TRBJ1-2	.	CASSLRDSGGYTF	TGTGCCAGCAGCTTACGGGATTCGGGAGGCTACACCTTC
.	TRBV7-3	TRBJ2-2	.	CASSLTGVSGELFF	TGTGCCAGCAGCTTAACGGGGGTTTCCGGGGAGCTGTTTTTT
.	TRBV5-1	TRBJ1-5	.	CASSLGQSNQPQHF	TGCGCCAGCAGCTTGGGACAGAGCAATCAGCCCCAGCATTTT
.	TRBV6-5	TRBJ1-2	TRBD1	CASSLRQGIYGYTF	TGTGCCAGCAGCCTGCGACAGGGGATCTATGGCTACACCTTC
.	TRBV30	TRBJ2-5	TRBD2	CAWSSHREKGLAGASETQYF	TGTGCCTGGAGTTCTCACCGGGAAAAGGGACTAGCGGGGGCCTCGGAGACCCAGTACTTC
.	TRBV7-9	TRBJ2-4	TRBD1	CASSLEASGGVIQYF	TGTGCCAGCAGCTTAGAGGCTTCAGGGGGCGTCATTCAGTACTTC
.	TRBV7-9	TRBJ2-3	.	CASSPRRTSPDTQYF	TGTGCCAGCAGCCCCCGACGTACCAGCCCAGATACGCAGTATTTT
few	TRBV5-1	TRBJ1-2	.	CASSTGREDGYTF	TGCGCCAGCAGCACAGGGAGGGAGGATGGCTACACCTTC
.	TRBV5-1	TRBJ1-2	.	CASSLEGHPNYGYTF	TGCGCCAGCAGCTTGGAGGGACACCCTAACTATGGCTACACCTTC
.	TRBV5-1	TRBJ1-4	.	CASSLRTDKNEKLFF	TGCGCCAGCAGCTTACGGACCGATAAGAATGAAAAACTGTTTTTT
once	TRBV28	TRBJ1-5	.	CASSPGGKGNQPQHF	TGTGCCAGCAGCCCGGGCGGGAAGGGAAATCAGCCCCAGCATTTT
.	TRBV28	TRBJ1-4	TRBD1	CASSPPSGTVNEKLFF	TGTGCCAGCAGTCCCCCGTCCGGGACAGTCAATGAAAAACTGTTTTTT
.	TRBV7-9	TRBJ2-4	.	CASSLRLDKNIQYF	TGTGCCAGCAGCTTACGACTCGACAAAAACATTCAGTACTTC
.	TRBV7-9	TRBJ1-5	.	CASSPGPGRENQPQHF	TGTGCCAGCAGCCCCGGCCCCGGGCGGGAGAATCAGCCCCAGCATTTT
.	TRBV6-6	TRBJ1-5	TRBD1	CASSYGTDSNQPQHF	TGTGCCAGCAGCTATGGGACAGATAGCAATCAGCCCCAGCATTTT
.	TRBV28	TRBJ1-1	.	CASNQDRQGSTEAFF	TGTGCCAGCAACCAAGATAGGCAGGGGAGCACTGAAGCTTTCTTT
.	TRBV6-4	TRBJ1-1	.	CASTLTVENTEAFF	TGTGCCAGCACCCTGACAGTGGAGAACACTGAAGCTTTCTTT
.	TRBV30	TRBJ2-1	.	CAWGRGTPEQFF	TGTGCCTGGGGACGGGGGACTCCTGAGCAGTTCTTC